This T cell receptor (beta chain) was recorded in a study of shared clonotypes between healthy human individuals. Assay used: immunoSEQ multiplex PCR; TCRdb lists only in-frame clones, some missing. Among around 440,000 clones listed, 70% to 80% were seen once. Adult donors, all healthy and HIV-negative, had no recent acute infections or vaccinations. This CDR3 has 16 amino acids. The ends lost 5 bases at V and 4 bases at J; junction bases unmatched: 9. Germline lookup yields CDR1 SGHAT and CDR2 FQNNGV. The rearrangement uses TRBV11-2 and TRBJ2-3, with 10 bases lining up with TRBD2. This sequence originates from a woman in her forties in good health. Some clones in this sample may be carry-over from other donors' samples. Sequencing was done on a sample of PBMCs. The CDR3 region is CASSEASGRRSDTQYF. CDR3 DNA sequence: TGTGCCAGCAGCGAAGCTAGCGGGAGAAGGTCAGATACGCAGTATTTT.